This TCR beta chain was captured by sequencing in a study of blood T cell repertoires in COVID-19. Across the whole study: The origin of the acute and convalescent COVID-19 samples was the United States, Italy and Spain. Sources were T cells, B-cell-depleted T cells, or PBMCs; the material itself was cDNA or gDNA.

From germline, CDR1 is LGHNA and CDR2 YNFKEQ. This CDR3 has 14 residues. V was trimmed by 4 bases and J by 9 bases, leaving 16 bases between them. As processed by the authors: Estimation of nucleated cell counts relied on the amplification of reference gene primers. The protocol was immunoSEQ multiplex PCR, while the TCRdb copy is restricted to in-frame clones and leaves out a portion. D and trimming were read from the DNA, whereas the V and J calls and clone size are those reported in that table. The table records roughly 130,000 clones, about four fifths of them present only once. The sequenced sample consisted of peripheral blood. The TCR was taken from a man in his 60s with active or convalescent COVID-19. The chain has TRBV4-2 and TRBJ2-1; possible D gene TRBD1, 5 bases. CDR3 in DNA: TGTGCCAGCAGCCCCAAGATCCCGCAGGGTGAGCAGTTCTTC. It codes for CASSPKIPQGEQFF.